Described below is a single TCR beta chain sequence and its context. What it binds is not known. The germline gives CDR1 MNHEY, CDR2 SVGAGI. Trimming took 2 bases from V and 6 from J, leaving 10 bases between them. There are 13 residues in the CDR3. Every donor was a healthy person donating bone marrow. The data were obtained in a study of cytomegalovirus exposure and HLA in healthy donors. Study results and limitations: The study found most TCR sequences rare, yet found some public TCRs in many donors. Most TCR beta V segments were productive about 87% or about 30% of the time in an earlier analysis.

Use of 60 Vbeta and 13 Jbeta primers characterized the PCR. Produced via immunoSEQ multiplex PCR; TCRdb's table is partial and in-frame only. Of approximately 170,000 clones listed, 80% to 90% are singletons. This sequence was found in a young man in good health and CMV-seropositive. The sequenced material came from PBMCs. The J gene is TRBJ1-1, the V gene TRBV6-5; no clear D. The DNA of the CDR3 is TGTGCCAGCAGTTACGAAAGGAGGTCTGAAGCTTTCTTT. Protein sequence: CASSYERRSEAFF.